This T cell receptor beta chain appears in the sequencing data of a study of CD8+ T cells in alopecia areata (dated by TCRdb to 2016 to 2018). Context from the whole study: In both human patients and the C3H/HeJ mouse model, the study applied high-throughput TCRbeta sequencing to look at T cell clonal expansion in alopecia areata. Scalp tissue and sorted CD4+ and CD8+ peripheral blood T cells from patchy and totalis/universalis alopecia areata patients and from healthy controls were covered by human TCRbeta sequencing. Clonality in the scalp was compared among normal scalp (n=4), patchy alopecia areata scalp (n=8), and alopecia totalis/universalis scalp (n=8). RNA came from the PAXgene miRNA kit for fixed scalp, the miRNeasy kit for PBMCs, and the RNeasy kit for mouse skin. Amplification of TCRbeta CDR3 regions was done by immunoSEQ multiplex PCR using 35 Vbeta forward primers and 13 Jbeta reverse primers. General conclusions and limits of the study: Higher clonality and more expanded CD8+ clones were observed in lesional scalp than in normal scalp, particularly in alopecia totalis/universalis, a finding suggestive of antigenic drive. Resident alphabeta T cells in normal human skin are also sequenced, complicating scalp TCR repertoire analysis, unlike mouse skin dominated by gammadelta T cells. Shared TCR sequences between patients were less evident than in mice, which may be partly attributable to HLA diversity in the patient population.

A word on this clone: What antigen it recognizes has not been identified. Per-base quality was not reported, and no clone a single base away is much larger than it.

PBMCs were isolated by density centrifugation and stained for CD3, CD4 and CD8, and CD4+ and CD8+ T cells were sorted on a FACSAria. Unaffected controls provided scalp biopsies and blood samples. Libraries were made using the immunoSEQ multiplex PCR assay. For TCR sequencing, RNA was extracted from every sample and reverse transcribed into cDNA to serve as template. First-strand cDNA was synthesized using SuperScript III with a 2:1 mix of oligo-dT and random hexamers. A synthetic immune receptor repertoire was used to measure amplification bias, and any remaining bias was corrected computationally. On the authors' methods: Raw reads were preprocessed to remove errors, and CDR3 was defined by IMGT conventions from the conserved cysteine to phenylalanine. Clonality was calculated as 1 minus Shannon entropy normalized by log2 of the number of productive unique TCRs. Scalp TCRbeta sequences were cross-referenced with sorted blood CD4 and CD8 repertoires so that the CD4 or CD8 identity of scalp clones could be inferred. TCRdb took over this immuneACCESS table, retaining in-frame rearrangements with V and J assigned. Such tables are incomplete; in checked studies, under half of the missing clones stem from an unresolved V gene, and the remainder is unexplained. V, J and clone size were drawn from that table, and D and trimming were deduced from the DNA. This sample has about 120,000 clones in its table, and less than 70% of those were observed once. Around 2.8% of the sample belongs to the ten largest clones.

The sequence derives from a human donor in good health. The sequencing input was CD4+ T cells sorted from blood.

The sequence in DNA is TGTGCCAGCAGCTTGGGACAGCCATCAGCCAACATTCAGTACTTC. This translates into CASSLGQPSANIQYF. Recombination connected TRBV5-6 to TRBJ2-4, with TRBD1 as a weak D call on 5 bases. The cysteine opens and the phenylalanine closes a CDR3 of 15 amino acids. The read is trimmed to its CDR3 DNA, 45 bases read in frame from base 1. As encoded in the germline V gene, CDR1 is SGHDT while CDR2 is YYEEEE. The trim is 0 bases for V and 7 bases for J, with a gap of 14 bases between the germline ends.